The subject of this entry is one TCR beta chain. The antigen is not known. The CDR3 has 12 amino acids. TCRdb reprocessed the 5' RACE reads and stores each CDR3 protein as one record, lacking DNA. This table lists around 180,000 distinct CDR3 sequences. This record comes from a study of T cells expressing NK-cell markers. Study context: Sorted CD3+CD56+NKG2C+, CD3+CD56+NKG2C- and CD3+CD56-NKG2C+ T cells supplied TCR beta repertoires. The study sequenced eight donors, seven HCMV-seropositive and one seronegative.

Study outcomes and limitations: Roughly six donors showed dominant NKG2C+ clonotypes comprising about 1.0-7.0% of their CD8+ T cells. For a few donors, these clonotypes were likewise the leading ones in the CD3+CD56-NKG2C+ fraction.

What was sequenced was blood T cells: a sorted CD56 or NKG2C T cell subset, CD4+ or CD8+ T cells, or bulk PBMC T cells (not recorded which). The V gene is TRBV12-3 or TRBV12-4, the J gene TRBJ1-5. The TCR originated in a man aged 18 to 69 in good health. The CDR3 here is CASSSGGQPQHF.